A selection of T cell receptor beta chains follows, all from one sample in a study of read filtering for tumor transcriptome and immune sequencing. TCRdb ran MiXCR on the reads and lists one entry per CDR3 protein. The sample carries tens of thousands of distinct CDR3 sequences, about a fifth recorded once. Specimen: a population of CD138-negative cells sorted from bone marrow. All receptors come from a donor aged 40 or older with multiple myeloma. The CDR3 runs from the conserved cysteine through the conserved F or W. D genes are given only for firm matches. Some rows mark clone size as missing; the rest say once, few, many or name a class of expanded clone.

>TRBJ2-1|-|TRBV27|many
CASSLDTMGVEQFF
TGTGCCAGCAGTTTAGATACCATGGGCGTTGAGCAGTTCTTC
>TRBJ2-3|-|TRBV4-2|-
CASRSGDTQYF
TGTGCCAGCAGATCGGGAGATACGCAGTATTTT
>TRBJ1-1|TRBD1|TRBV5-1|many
CASSPDVGTVKAFF
TGCGCCAGCAGCCCGGATGTCGGGACAGTTAAAGCTTTCTTT
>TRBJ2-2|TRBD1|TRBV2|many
CASSRDRDNTGELFF
TGTGCCAGCAGTCGGGACAGGGACAACACCGGGGAGCTGTTTTTT
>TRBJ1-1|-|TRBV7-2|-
CASSYDSNTEAFF
TGTGCCAGCAGCTACGACAGTAACACTGAAGCTTTCTTT
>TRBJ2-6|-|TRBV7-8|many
CALEQSGANVLTF
TGTGCCCTCGAGCAGTCCGGGGCCAACGTCCTGACTTTC
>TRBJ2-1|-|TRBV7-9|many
CASSLAQGFGNEQFF
TGTGCCAGCAGCTTGGCGCAGGGGTTTGGCAATGAGCAGTTCTTC
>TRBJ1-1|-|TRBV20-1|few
CSARVQGWADRLGTEAFF
TGCAGTGCTAGAGTCCAGGGATGGGCGGACCGCCTGGGCACTGAAGCTTTCTTT
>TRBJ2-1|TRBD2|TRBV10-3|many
CAISESGTSGRSGEQFF
TGTGCCATCAGTGAGTCGGGGACTAGCGGGAGATCTGGTGAGCAGTTCTTC
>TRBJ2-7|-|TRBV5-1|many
CASSPGGSEQYF
TGCGCCAGCAGCCCCGGAGGATCTGAGCAGTACTTC
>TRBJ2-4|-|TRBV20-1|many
CSAMSPERNKNIQYF
TGCAGTGCAATGAGTCCAGAGAGGAACAAAAACATTCAGTACTTC
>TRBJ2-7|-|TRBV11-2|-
CASSLDSVSEQYF
TGTGCCAGCAGCCTGGACAGTGTCAGCGAGCAGTACTTC
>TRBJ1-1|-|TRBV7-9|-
CASSLRFTEAFF
TGTGCCAGCAGCTTAAGGTTCACTGAAGCTTTCTTT
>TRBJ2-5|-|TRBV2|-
CASSEALKETQYF
TGTGCCAGCAGTGAAGCGCTTAAAGAGACCCAGTACTTC
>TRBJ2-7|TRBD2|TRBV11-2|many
CASSLGPSGGVNSYEQYF
TGTGCCAGCAGCTTAGGGCCCAGCGGGGGGGTAAACTCCTACGAGCAGTACTTC
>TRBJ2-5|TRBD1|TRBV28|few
CASSLPGTAGVTQYF
TGTGCCAGCAGTTTACCGGGGACAGCAGGAGTAACCCAGTACTTC
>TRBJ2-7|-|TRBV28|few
CATDPGSYEQYF
TGTGCCACGGACCCGGGGAGCTACGAGCAGTACTTC
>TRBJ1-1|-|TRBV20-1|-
CSPPTAGMNTKAFF
TGCAGTCCACCCACGGCAGGGATGAACACTAAAGCTTTCTTT
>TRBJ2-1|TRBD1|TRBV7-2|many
CASTKGGTGGQNEQFF
TGTGCCAGCACAAAAGGAGGGACAGGGGGCCAAAATGAGCAGTTCTTC
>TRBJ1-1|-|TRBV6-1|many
CASRRHLNTEAFF
TGTGCCAGCAGAAGACACCTGAACACTGAAGCTTTCTTT
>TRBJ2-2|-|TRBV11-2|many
CASSERNWGTGELFF
TGTGCCAGCAGCGAAAGGAACTGGGGCACCGGGGAGCTGTTTTTT
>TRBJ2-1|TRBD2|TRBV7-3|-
CASSLRPAGGSYNEQFF
TGTGCCAGCAGCTTACGTCCTGCGGGGGGCTCCTACAATGAGCAGTTCTTC
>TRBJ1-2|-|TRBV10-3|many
CAISPVDGYGYTF
TGTGCCATCAGCCCGGTCGATGGCTATGGCTACACCTTC
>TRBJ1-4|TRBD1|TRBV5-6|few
CASSLGTGVSEKLFF
TGTGCCAGCAGCTTAGGGACAGGGGTCAGTGAAAAACTGTTTTTT
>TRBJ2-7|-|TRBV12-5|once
CASGPVTGPSYERYF
TGTGCTAGTGGTCCCGTGACAGGTCCCTCCTACGAGCGGTACTTC
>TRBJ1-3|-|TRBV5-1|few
CASSLAGGGLGNTIYF
TGCGCCAGCAGCTTGGCGGGCGGGGGGCTCGGAAACACCATATATTTT
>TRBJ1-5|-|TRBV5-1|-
CASRAGYADNQPQHF
TGCGCCAGCAGGGCCGGGTATGCGGACAATCAGCCCCAGCATTTT